This T cell receptor beta chain came from a study of identical twins. Study findings and constraints: Analyses of zero insertions could be partly confounded by invariant MAIT and iNKT cells. Findings came from cross-sectional statistics, without long-term follow-up of donors. Twin sharing of out-of-frame TCR alpha was underestimated by models in monozygotic pairs.

TCRdb recomputed calls from the 5' RACE reads with MiXCR, one row per CDR3 protein. The data contain about 890,000 distinct CDR3 sequences, roughly an eighth of them singletons. J gave up 5 bases and V 5 bases, and 8 bases lay outside the gene matches. This CDR3 is built from 14 residues. The germline V gene has CDR1 SQVTM and CDR2 ANQGSEA. The table lists this clonotype with a few counts. Antigen: not known. In addition, the sample was reused for a study of yellow fever vaccine responses in identical twins.

The chain carries TRBV29-1 and TRBJ2-1; TRBD2 matches at 8 bases. The sequenced sample consisted of PBMCs. The TCR originated in a woman younger than 35 in good health. The CDR3 loop reads CSVMTSVIDNEQFF. The CDR3 DNA reads TGCAGCGTTATGACTAGCGTAATCGACAATGAGCAGTTCTTC.